These 20 T cell receptor beta chains originate from one sample sequenced in a study of Ad26.COV2.S vaccination and SARS-CoV-2 variants. Measured with immunoSEQ multiplex PCR; TCRdb has only the in-frame clones, and not every one. Of about 440,000 clones in the sample, about 90% were seen once. Indicated treatment: roughly 20 received Ad26.COV2.S at low or high dose, single or two shots; 5 received placebo; per-sample allocation not given. Specimen acquisition occurred on day 63 following the initial vaccine or placebo injection. Sequencing used peripheral blood, obtained in a trial of Ad26.COV2.S vaccine versus placebo. These receptor sequences come from a person between 18 and 65 years old who received the Ad26.COV2.S COVID-19 vaccine or a placebo.

CDR3 sequence: CASREWGTSGTSYNEQFF. CDR3 nucleotides: TGTGCCAGCAGAGAATGGGGGACTAGCGGGACCTCCTACAATGAGCAGTTCTTC. J is TRBJ2-1 and V is TRBV28, with 13 bases lining up with TRBD2. V dropped 6 bases and J dropped 0; count of bases not matched to a gene: 8. The CDR3 runs 18 residues. Germline V gene data show CDR1 as MDHEN and CDR2 as SYDVKM. Full variable domain (remainder filled in from reference TRBV28 and TRBJ2-1): DVKVTQSSRYLVKRTGEKVFLECVQDMDHENMFWYRQDPGLGLRLIYFSYDVKMKEKGDIPEGYSVSREKKERFSLILESASTNQTSMYLCASREWGTSGTSYNEQFFGPGTRLTVL.

This clone was seen only a few times. The chain is built from TRBV7-9 and TRBJ1-3; D is undetermined. CDR3 length: 11 amino acids. From germline, CDR1 is SEHNR and CDR2 FQNEAQ (reference sequence). The V gene lost 3 bases and the J gene lost 8 bases, with 5 bases spanning the gap. CDR3 residues: CASSFSDTIYF. The CDR3 nucleotides are TGTGCCAGCAGCTTTTCGGACACCATATATTTT.

The chain couples TRBV28 to TRBJ1-5; D gene ambiguous. V lost 9 bases and J 4 bases, leaving 16 bases between the germline ends. The CDR3 spans 14 residues. Germline CDR1 and CDR2: MDHEN and SYDVKM. The CDR3 here is CASTSPAWNQPQHF. Written as DNA, the CDR3 is TGTGCCAGTACCTCGCCAGCCTGGAATCAGCCCCAGCATTTT.

The chain couples TRBV7-9 to TRBJ2-5; tentatively, D is TRBD2 (6 bases). With 5 bases removed from V and 5 bases from J, the gap between germline ends came to 24 bases. CDR3 length: 17 amino acids. From germline, CDR1 is SEHNR and CDR2 FQNEAQ (reference sequence). The CDR3 is CASSPRVPTEGRETQYF. The DNA of the CDR3 is TGTGCCAGCAGCCCTCGGGTCCCAACGGAGGGTCGGGAGACCCAGTACTTC.

The CDR3 region is CASSEGYGYTF. In DNA form, the CDR3 reads TGTGCCAGCAGCGAGGGCTATGGCTACACCTTC. The chain combines TRBV28 with TRBJ1-2; D gene ambiguous. Germline V gene sequence: CDR1 MDHEN, CDR2 SYDVKM. The length of the CDR3 is 11 residues. V was trimmed by 6 bases and J by 4 bases, leaving 6 bases between them.

The V call is TRBV7-2, the J call TRBJ1-5; 11 nucleotides match TRBD1. The CDR3 length is 14 residues. The germline V gene has CDR1 SGHTA and CDR2 FQGNSA. Losses at the gene ends were 5 bases for V and 5 bases for J; bases not matched to a gene: 2. The CDR3 loop reads CASSRGQGDQPQHF. Here the CDR3 DNA reads TGTGCCAGCAGCCGGGGACAGGGGGATCAGCCCCAGCATTTT.

The chain has TRBV27 and TRBJ2-7; 8 bases map to TRBD2. The CDR3 length is 15 residues. V lost 8 bases and J lost 1; bases outside the gene matches: 10. Germline loops: CDR1 MNHEY, CDR2 SMNVEV (reference sequence). The CDR3 region is CASRGGAGPSYEQYF. In DNA form, the CDR3 reads TGTGCCAGCCGGGGGGGAGCGGGACCTTCCTACGAGCAGTACTTC.

The rearrangement uses TRBV6-4 and TRBJ2-3, with D possibly matching TRBD1 (5 bases). CDR3 length: 17 residues. Trimming pared 0 bases from V and 4 bases from J, leaving 17 bases between. From germline, CDR1 is MRHNA and CDR2 SNTAGT. The CDR3 DNA is TGTGCCAGCAGTGACTCAGGCGACCGACAGAGCCCAGATACGCAGTATTTT. Protein sequence: CASSDSGDRQSPDTQYF.

The chain is built from TRBV27 and TRBJ1-4, with D possibly matching TRBD1 (6 bases). The CDR3 is 14 residues long. Trimming removed 3 bases from V and 12 bases from J, with 17 bases in between. CDR1 and CDR2 from the germline V gene are MNHEY and SMNVEV (reference sequence). The chain's CDR3 is CASSLSGAAPQLFF. The CDR3 bases are TGTGCCAGCAGTTTGTCAGGGGCTGCCCCTCAACTGTTTTTT.

J is TRBJ2-1 and V is TRBV24-1; 10 bases fit TRBD2. The length of the CDR3 is 16 residues. V lost 3 bases to trimming and J lost 8 bases; unmatched junction nucleotides: 9. Germline assignment: CDR1 KGHDR and CDR2 SFDVKD. The CDR3 loop is CATSDLSSGSSDEQFF. CDR3 coding DNA: TGTGCCACCAGTGATCTTTCTAGCGGGAGTAGCGATGAGCAGTTCTTC.

V usage is TRBV3-1 (or the pseudogene TRBV3-2) and J usage is TRBJ1-5, with D uncertain. V was cut by 4 bases and J by 7 bases, with 14 bases left in between. In germline, CDR1 is LGHDT, CDR2 YNNKEL (reference sequence). The CDR3 sequence is 14 residues long. The CDR3 region is CASSPNRVLQPQHF. CDR3 coding DNA: TGTGCCAGCAGCCCAAATCGGGTTTTACAGCCCCAGCATTTT.

The chain employs TRBV2 and TRBJ2-5; D possibly corresponds to TRBD2 (5 bases). The CDR3 contains 14 residues. Looked up from germline, CDR1 is SNHLY and CDR2 is FYNNEI. Trimming stripped 8 bases from V and 4 bases from J, with 17 bases between. CDR3 sequence: CASLRGYSGETQYF. In DNA form, the CDR3 reads TGTGCCAGCCTCCGAGGGTACTCTGGAGAGACCCAGTACTTC.

This chain links TRBV13 with TRBJ2-1; 7 bases are shared with TRBD1. Per germline, CDR1 PRHDT and CDR2 FYEKMQ (reference sequence). This CDR3 spans 16 amino acids. J gave up 1 base and V 4 bases, and 7 bases lay outside the gene matches. The CDR3 DNA follows: TGTGCCAGCAGCTCAGGGGAACAGGGGTCCTACAATGAGCAGTTCTTC. It specifies CASSSGEQGSYNEQFF.

DNA of the CDR3: TGTGCCAGCGCGCCACCGGGGGGCGGGAACACCGGGGAGCTGTTTTTT. Protein: CASAPPGGGNTGELFF. V usage is TRBV9 and J usage is TRBJ2-2, with a possible D match to TRBD2 (7 bases). CDR1 and CDR2 (germline): SGDLS, YYNGEE. The CDR3 is made up of 16 amino acids. V dropped 7 bases and J dropped 1 base, with 17 bases sitting between them.

This sequence joins TRBV18 and TRBJ1-1; D remains ambiguous. This CDR3 contains 14 residues. V was trimmed by 1 base and J by 5 bases, leaving 11 bases between them. Germline CDR1 reads KGHSH; CDR2 reads LQKENI. CDR3 in amino acids: CASSPQAGVTEAFF. CDR3 coding DNA: TGTGCCAGCTCACCACAAGCCGGGGTTACTGAAGCTTTCTTT. Full variable domain (remainder filled in from reference TRBV18 and TRBJ1-1): NAGVMQNPRHLVRRRGQEARLRCSPMKGHSHVYWYRQLPEEGLKFMVYLQKENIIDESGMPKERFSAEFPKEGPSILRIQQVVRGDSAAYFCASSPQAGVTEAFFGQGTRLTVV.

CDR3 in DNA: TGTGCCAGCAGCCAAACCAACCCCGGGACTAGCGGGATCGCCTACAATGAGCAGTTCTTC. It translates to CASSQTNPGTSGIAYNEQFF. The chain couples TRBV6-2 or TRBV6-3 to TRBJ2-1; 13 nucleotides match TRBD2. The CDR3 is 20 residues long. V shed 6 bases, J shed 2 bases, and the junction held 16 bases outside the gene matches. Germline CDR1 reads MNHEY; CDR2 reads SVGEGT.

In DNA, the CDR3 is TGTGCCAGCAGCTCAGGGTCTGGGGCCAACGTCCTGACTTTC. It is translated as CASSSGSGANVLTF. The chain recombines TRBV7-3 with TRBJ2-6, with D tentatively TRBD1 (5 bases). The CDR3 runs 14 residues. Germline V gives CDR1 SGHTA, CDR2 FQGTGA. V lost 4 bases to trimming and J lost 1 base, with 5 bases between them.

The chain employs TRBV29-1 and TRBJ2-1; weak D call: TRBD2 (6 bases). V was cut by 7 bases and J by 5 bases, with 15 bases left in between. This CDR3 region has 13 residues. Germline-derived CDR1 and CDR2 are SQVTM and ANQGSEA. This CDR3 reads CSGAGTGDNEQFF. The CDR3 nucleotides read TGCAGCGGGGCCGGGACGGGGGACAATGAGCAGTTCTTC.

The CDR3 loop is CASSLTRNEQYF. The CDR3 DNA reads as TGTGCCAGCAGCCTGACTAGGAACGAGCAGTACTTC. This rearrangement joins TRBV14 to TRBJ2-7; a weak D match, TRBD2 (6 bases). Trimming removed 4 bases at V and 5 bases at J, with 9 bases between. CDR3 length: 12 amino acids. The V gene's germline CDR1 is SGHDN and CDR2 FVKESK.

The V call is TRBV27, the J call TRBJ2-1, with D possibly TRBD1 on 5 matching bases. Per the germline V gene, CDR1 is MNHEY and CDR2 is SMNVEV (reference sequence). The CDR3 runs to 13 residues. The germline V and J ends were trimmed by 6 bases and 4 bases, with 10 bases remaining between them. The CDR3 DNA is TGTGCCAGCAGGCCCGACAGTTACAATGAGCAGTTCTTC. Translated, it gives CASRPDSYNEQFF.